A selection of T cell receptor beta chains follows, all from one sample in a study of regulatory T cells in long-lasting Graves disease. TCRdb itself ran the multiplex PCR reads through MiXCR, one entry per CDR3 protein. The sample has roughly 510,000 distinct CDR3 sequences, roughly 16% seen once. The sample also formed part of further work on T cells in Graves' hyperthyroidism and ophthalmopathy.

The material sequenced was peripheral blood mononuclear cells (PBMCs), taken at new diagnosis, from a patient treated with antithyroid drugs. The receptor source for this set is a man aged 18 to 29 with Graves disease. The CDR3 runs from the conserved cysteine through the conserved F or W. Each record gives: CDR3 protein, CDR3 DNA, clone size, J gene, V gene, D gene. The D gene is left open where the match is weak. Only some rows state a clone size, as once, few, many or a class for expanded clones.

CATSRRLAGGTSPDTQYF	TGTGCCACCAGCAGGAGACTAGCGGGAGGTACGTCCCCAGATACGCAGTATTTT	-	TRBJ2-3	TRBV15	TRBD2
CAWGVGSLGEKLFF	TGTGCCTGGGGTGTGGGGTCCTTAGGGGAAAAACTGTTTTTT	-	TRBJ1-4	TRBV30	-
CVSSRGHLSPGEYNEQFF	TGTGTCAGCAGTCGGGGGCATTTGTCACCGGGTGAATACAATGAGCAGTTCTTC	-	TRBJ2-1	TRBV7-8	-
CASSVVTGANTGELFF	TGTGCCAGCAGCGTAGTCACGGGGGCGAACACCGGGGAGCTGTTTTTT	many	TRBJ2-2	TRBV9	-
CASSQDFSIQETQYF	TGTGCCAGCAGCCAAGATTTCAGTATCCAAGAGACCCAGTACTTC	few	TRBJ2-5	TRBV3-1	-
CASSFGQGVYYGYTF	TGTGCCAGCAGCTTTGGACAGGGGGTTTACTATGGCTACACCTTC	many	TRBJ1-2	TRBV11-2	TRBD1
CASSFGKGTEAFF	TGTGCTAGCAGCTTCGGTAAAGGAACTGAAGCTTTCTTT	-	TRBJ1-1	TRBV7-7	-
CASSLGGDGTEAFF	TGTGCCAGCAGCTTAGGGGGGGACGGCACTGAAGCTTTCTTT	few	TRBJ1-1	TRBV7-9	-
CSVGQGYYNEQFF	TGCAGCGTTGGCCAGGGGTACTACAATGAGCAGTTCTTC	few	TRBJ2-1	TRBV29-1	-
CASSLAMAGVGNEQFF	TGTGCCAGCAGCTTAGCCATGGCGGGGGTGGGCAATGAGCAGTTCTTC	many	TRBJ2-1	TRBV7-8	TRBD2